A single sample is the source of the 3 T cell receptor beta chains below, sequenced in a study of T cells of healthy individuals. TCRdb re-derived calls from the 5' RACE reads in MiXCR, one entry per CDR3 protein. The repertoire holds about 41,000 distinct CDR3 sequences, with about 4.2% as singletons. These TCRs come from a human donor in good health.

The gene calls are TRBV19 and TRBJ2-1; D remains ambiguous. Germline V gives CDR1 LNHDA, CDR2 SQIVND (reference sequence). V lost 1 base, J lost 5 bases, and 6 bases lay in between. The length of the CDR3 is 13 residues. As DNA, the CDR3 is TGTGCCAGTAGTATAGGAAGAGACAATGAGCAGTTCTTC. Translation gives CASSIGRDNEQFF.

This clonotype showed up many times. CDR3 DNA: TGTGCCAGCAGCTTAGGGCCAGGGTACGAAGCTTTCTTT. As protein: CASSLGPGYEAFF. The chain uses TRBV11-2 and TRBJ1-1, with D perhaps matching TRBD1 (5 bases). The CDR3 has 13 residues. V lost 1 base to trimming and J lost 8 bases, with 11 bases between them. The germline V gene encodes CDR1 SGHAT and CDR2 FQNNGV.

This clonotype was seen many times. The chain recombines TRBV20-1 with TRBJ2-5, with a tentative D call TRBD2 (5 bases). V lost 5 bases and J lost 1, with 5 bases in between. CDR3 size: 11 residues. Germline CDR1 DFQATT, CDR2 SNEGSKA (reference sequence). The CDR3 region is CSAGSQETQYF. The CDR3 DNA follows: TGCAGTGCTGGGAGCCAAGAGACCCAGTACTTC.